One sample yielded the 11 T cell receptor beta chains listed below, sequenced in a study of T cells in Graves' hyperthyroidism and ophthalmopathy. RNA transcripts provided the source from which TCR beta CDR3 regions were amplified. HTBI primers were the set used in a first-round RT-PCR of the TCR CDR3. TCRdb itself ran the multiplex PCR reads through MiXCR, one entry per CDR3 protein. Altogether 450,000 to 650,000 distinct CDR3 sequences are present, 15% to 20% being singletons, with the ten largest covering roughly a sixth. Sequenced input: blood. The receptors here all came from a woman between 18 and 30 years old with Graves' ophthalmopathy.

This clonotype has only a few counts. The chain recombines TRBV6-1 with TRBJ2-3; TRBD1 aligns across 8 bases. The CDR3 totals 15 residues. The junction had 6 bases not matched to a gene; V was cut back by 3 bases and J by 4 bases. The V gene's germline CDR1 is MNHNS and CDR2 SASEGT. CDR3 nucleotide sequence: TGTGCCAGCAGTGAGGTGGCAGGGGGCGCAGATACGCAGTATTTT. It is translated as CASSEVAGGADTQYF.

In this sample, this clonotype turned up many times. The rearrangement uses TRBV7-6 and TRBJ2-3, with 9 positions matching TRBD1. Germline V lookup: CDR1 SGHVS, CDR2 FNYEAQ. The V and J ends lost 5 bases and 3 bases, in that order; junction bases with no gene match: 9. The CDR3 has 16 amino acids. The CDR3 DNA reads TGTGCCAGCAGCGCCCGGGACAGGGAACGTACAGATACGCAGTATTTT. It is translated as CASSARDRERTDTQYF.

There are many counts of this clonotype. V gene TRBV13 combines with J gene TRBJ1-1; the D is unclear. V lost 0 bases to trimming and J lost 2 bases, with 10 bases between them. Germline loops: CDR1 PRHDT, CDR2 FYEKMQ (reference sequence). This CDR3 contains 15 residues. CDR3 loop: CASSLGRQTNTEAFF. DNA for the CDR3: TGTGCCAGCAGCTTAGGCCGCCAAACTAACACTGAAGCTTTCTTT. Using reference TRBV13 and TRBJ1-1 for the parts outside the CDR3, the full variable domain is AAGVIQSPRHLIKEKRETATLKCYPIPRHDTVYWYQQGPGQDPQFLISFYEKMQSDKGSIPDRFSAQQFSDYHSELNMSSLELGDSALYFCASSLGRQTNTEAFFGQGTRLTVV.

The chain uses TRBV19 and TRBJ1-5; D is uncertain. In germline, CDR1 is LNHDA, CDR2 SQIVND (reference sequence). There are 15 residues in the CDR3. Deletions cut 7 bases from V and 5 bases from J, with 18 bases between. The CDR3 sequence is CASTINWGADQPQHF. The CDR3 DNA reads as TGTGCCAGTACCATCAATTGGGGAGCGGATCAGCCCCAGCATTTT.

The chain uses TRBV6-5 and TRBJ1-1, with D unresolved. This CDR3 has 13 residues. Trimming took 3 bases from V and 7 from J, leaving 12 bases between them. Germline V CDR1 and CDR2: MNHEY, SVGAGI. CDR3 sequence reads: CASSYEVNDEAFF. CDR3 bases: TGTGCCAGCAGTTATGAGGTAAACGATGAAGCTTTCTTT.

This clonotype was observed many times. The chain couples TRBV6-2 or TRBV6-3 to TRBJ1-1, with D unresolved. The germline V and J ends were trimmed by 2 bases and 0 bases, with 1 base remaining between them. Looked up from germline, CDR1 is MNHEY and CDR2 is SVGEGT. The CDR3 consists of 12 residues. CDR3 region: CASSYVNTEAFF. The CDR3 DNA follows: TGTGCCAGCAGTTACGTGAACACTGAAGCTTTCTTT.

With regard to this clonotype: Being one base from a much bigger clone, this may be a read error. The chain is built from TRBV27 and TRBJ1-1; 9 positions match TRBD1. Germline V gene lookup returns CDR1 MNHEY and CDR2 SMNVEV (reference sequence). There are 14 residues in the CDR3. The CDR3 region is CAGSPGTGKTEAFF. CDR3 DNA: TGTGCCGGCAGTCCCGGGACAGGGAAGACTGAAGCTTTCTTT.

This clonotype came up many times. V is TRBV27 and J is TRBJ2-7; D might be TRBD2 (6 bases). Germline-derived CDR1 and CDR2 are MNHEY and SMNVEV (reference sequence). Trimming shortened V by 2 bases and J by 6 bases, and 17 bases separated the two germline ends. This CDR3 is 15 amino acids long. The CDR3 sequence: CASSLRGIHGGEQYF. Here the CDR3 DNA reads TGTGCCAGCAGTTTACGCGGGATTCACGGAGGCGAGCAGTACTTC.

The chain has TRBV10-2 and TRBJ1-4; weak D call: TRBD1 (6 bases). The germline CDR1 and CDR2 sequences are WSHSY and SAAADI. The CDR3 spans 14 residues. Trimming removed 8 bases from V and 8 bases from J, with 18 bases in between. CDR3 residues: CASSRGGVGEKLFF. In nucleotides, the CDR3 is TGCGCCAGCTCGAGAGGGGGGGTAGGGGAAAAACTGTTTTTT.

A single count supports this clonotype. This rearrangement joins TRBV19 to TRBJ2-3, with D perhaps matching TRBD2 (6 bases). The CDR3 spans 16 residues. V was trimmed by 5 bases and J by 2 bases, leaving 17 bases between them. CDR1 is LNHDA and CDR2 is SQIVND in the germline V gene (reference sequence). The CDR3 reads CASSLRPGLLTDTQYF. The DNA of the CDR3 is TGTGCCAGTAGTCTCCGCCCGGGACTCCTCACAGATACGCAGTATTTT. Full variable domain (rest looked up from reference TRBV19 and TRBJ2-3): DGGITQSPKYLFRKEGQNVTLSCEQNLNHDAMYWYRQDPGQGLRLIYYSQIVNDFQKGDIAEGYSVSREKKESFPLTVTSAQKNPTAFYLCASSLRPGLLTDTQYFGPGTRLTVL.

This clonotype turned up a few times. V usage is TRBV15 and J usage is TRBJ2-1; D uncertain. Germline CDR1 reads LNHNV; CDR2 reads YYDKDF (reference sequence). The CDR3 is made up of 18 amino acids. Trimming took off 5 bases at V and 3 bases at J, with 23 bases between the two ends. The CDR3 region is CATSRSFSRSPVYNEQFF. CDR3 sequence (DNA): TGTGCCACCAGCCGCTCATTCTCTAGGAGCCCCGTCTACAATGAGCAGTTCTTC.